These 11 T cell receptor beta chains share one sample of origin, sequenced in a study of blood T cells in healthy people across ages. A second 7 to 11 cycle PCR used barcoded and J-beta primers. Each CDR3 protein is one row after TCRdb ran MiXCR on the 5' RACE reads. The data contain about 1.6 million distinct CDR3 sequences, roughly 32% of them singletons. The sequenced sample consisted of blood. The source is a woman aged 30 to 39 in good health.

V and J are TRBV6-6 and TRBJ2-4; 8 bases match TRBD1. The J call could be wrong; TRBJ2-7 is a better fit for the DNA end. The germline V gene has CDR1 MNHNY and CDR2 SVGAGI (reference sequence). The CDR3 extends over 15 amino acids. CDR3 coding DNA: TGTGCCAGCAGCCGAGCAGGGGGCTCCCCCAACGAGCAGTACTTC. Its translation is CASSRAGGSPNEQYF.

Comment on this clonotype: A much larger clone differs from this one at a single base, so this may be a read error. The chain employs TRBV4-2 and TRBJ2-7; D gene unclear. This CDR3 contains 16 residues. The germline V gene encodes CDR1 LGHNA and CDR2 YNFKEQ. V was clipped by 1 base and J by 6 bases, with 19 bases between them. DNA of the CDR3: TGTGCCAGCAGCCAAGGATTGGGTCCCTCAACCTGCGAGCAGTACTTC. As protein: CASSQGLGPSTCEQYF.

This clonotype has more than one count but fewer than ten. The chain couples TRBV24-1 to TRBJ2-1; 9 bases agree with TRBD2. From germline, CDR1 is KGHDR and CDR2 SFDVKD. V lost 5 bases and J lost 5; bases outside the gene matches: 6. The CDR3 runs 15 residues. The CDR3 spells CATSASGDYNNEQFF. Here the CDR3 DNA reads TGTGCCACCAGTGCTAGCGGGGACTACAACAATGAGCAGTTCTTC.

This chain uses TRBV24-1 with TRBJ2-3, with 9 bases matching TRBD1. Germline trimming cut 10 bases from V and 3 bases from J; bases unmatched to any gene: 1. CDR1 KGHDR and CDR2 SFDVKD come from the germline V gene. The CDR3 extends over 12 amino acids. CDR3 sequence reads: CATGQGTDTQYF. In DNA form, the CDR3 reads TGTGCCACAGGACAGGGGACAGATACGCAGTATTTT.

V usage is TRBV2 and J usage is TRBJ2-7; no firm D call. The J call could be wrong; TRBJ2-5 is a better fit for the DNA end. The CDR3 sequence is 13 residues long. From germline, CDR1 is SNHLY and CDR2 FYNNEI. CDR3 DNA: TGTGCCAGCAGTGAAGCAGGGTTGAAGACCCAGTACTTC. Translating it yields CASSEAGLKTQYF.

The chain recombines TRBV20-1 with TRBJ1-5, with TRBD1 matching 11 bases. CDR1 and CDR2 from the germline V gene are DFQATT and SNEGSKA (reference sequence). There are 14 residues in the CDR3. Losses at the gene ends were 5 bases for V and 5 bases for J; bases not matched to a gene: 5. CDR3 in amino acids: CSAAGQGAYQPQHF. The CDR3 region has the DNA TGCAGTGCTGCTGGACAGGGGGCTTATCAGCCCCAGCATTTT.

The sample holds a few counts of this clonotype. CDR3 sequence reads: CASSRQVEGNEQFF. The CDR3 DNA sequence: TGTGCCAGCAGTCGACAGGTGGAGGGGAATGAGCAGTTCTTC. This chain uses TRBV12-3 or TRBV12-4 with TRBJ2-1; D is perhaps TRBD1 or TRBD2 (6 bases each). The CDR3 is 14 residues long. Trimming took off 5 bases at V and 7 bases at J, with 15 bases between the two ends.

The genes are TRBV20-1 and TRBJ1-1; 10 bases align to TRBD1. V trimming: 5 bases; J trimming: 5 bases; junction bases outside the gene matches: 8. The CDR3 is 14 residues long. Germline loops: CDR1 DFQATT, CDR2 SNEGSKA (reference sequence). The CDR3 DNA sequence: TGCAGTGCTGGGCAAGACAGGGGGCGAACTGAAGCTTTCTTT. Amino acid sequence: CSAGQDRGRTEAFF.

A single count supports this clonotype. The chain links TRBV3-1 to TRBJ1-2; perhaps TRBD1 as D (6 bases). The V and J ends lost 1 base and 8 bases respectively, with 14 bases between them. Looked up from germline, CDR1 is LGHDT and CDR2 is YNNKEL (reference sequence). The CDR3 extends over 14 amino acids. The CDR3, as DNA: TGTGCCAGCAGCCAAGCTGGGACACCGTCCGGCTACACCTTC. Its protein product is CASSQAGTPSGYTF.

The V call is TRBV20-1, the J call TRBJ2-5; TRBD2 matches at 10 bases. There are 15 residues in the CDR3. The germline V gene has CDR1 DFQATT and CDR2 SNEGSKA (reference sequence). J gave up 5 bases and V 6 bases, and 12 bases lay outside the gene matches. The CDR3 here is CSARTSGGDLETQYF. The CDR3 nucleotides read TGCAGTGCGAGGACTAGCGGCGGAGATTTGGAGACCCAGTACTTC.

This clonotype has a handful of counts. V and J are TRBV6-1 and TRBJ1-5; 9 bases align to TRBD1. With 7 bases clipped from V and 6 bases from J, the junction kept 7 bases outside the gene matches. Germline lookup yields CDR1 MNHNS and CDR2 SASEGT. This CDR3 region has 14 residues. CDR3 in amino acids: CASMTGQGFQPQHF. The CDR3 coding sequence is TGTGCCAGCATGACGGGACAGGGTTTTCAGCCCCAGCATTTT.